These 25 T cell receptor beta chains share one sample of origin, sequenced in a study of beta chain features in type 1 diabetes. The authors reverse transcribed all of the isolated RNA, so sequencing captured expressed TCRB transcripts. The table came from immunoSEQ multiplex PCR; TCRdb's copy has only in-frame clones and leaves some out. The data show 300,000 to 450,000 clones, roughly 12% seen once. Sequenced: naive CD4+ T cells from blood. Source of these receptors: a man aged 18 to 35 in good health.

This clone occurred a few times. The CDR3 nucleotides read TGTGCCAGCTCACCACCCGGAAGTGGGACAGGGGGCTACGAGCAGTACTTC. Amino acids: CASSPPGSGTGGYEQYF. The chain has TRBV18 and TRBJ2-7; 11 nucleotides line up with TRBD1. The germline V gene has CDR1 KGHSH and CDR2 LQKENI. The V segment lost 0 bases and the J segment 3 bases; nucleotides outside the gene matches: 7. There are 17 residues in the CDR3.

The chain is built from TRBV4-2 and TRBJ2-5, with 11 nucleotides matching TRBD2. This CDR3 spans 16 amino acids. Losses at the gene ends were 4 bases for V and 5 bases for J; bases not matched to a gene: 9. Germline CDR1 reads LGHNA; CDR2 reads YNFKEQ. CDR3 loop: CASSPSGRRPGETQYF. DNA for the CDR3: TGTGCCAGCAGCCCTAGCGGGAGGAGGCCGGGGGAGACCCAGTACTTC.

This clone occurred a few times. The J gene is TRBJ1-2, the V gene TRBV9; 8 bases align to TRBD1. Germline values: CDR1 SGDLS, CDR2 YYNGEE. The CDR3 loop spans 15 amino acids. The V segment lost 4 bases and the J segment 5 bases; nucleotides outside the gene matches: 10. The CDR3 protein is CASSLTSGTGYGYTF. The CDR3 region has the DNA TGTGCCAGCAGCCTTACGTCCGGGACAGGTTATGGCTACACCTTC.

This chain joins TRBV4-2 and TRBJ2-7; perhaps TRBD1 as D (5 bases). This CDR3 has 12 amino acids. V lost 3 bases and J lost 6, with 9 bases in between. Germline-derived CDR1 and CDR2 are LGHNA and YNFKEQ. This CDR3 reads CASSHPGREQYF. The CDR3 DNA is TGTGCCAGCAGCCATCCAGGGCGCGAGCAGTACTTC.

V and J are TRBV7-3 and TRBJ2-3, with 7 bases identical to TRBD2. CDR1 is SGHTA, CDR2 FQGTGA, per germline. The J segment lost 0 bases and the V segment lost 1 base, leaving 4 bases of the junction unmatched. The CDR3 covers 16 residues. The CDR3 nucleotides read TGTGCCAGCAGCTTAATGGGCGGGGGTAGCACAGATACGCAGTATTTT. Protein product: CASSLMGGGSTDTQYF. The full variable domain, with the rest looked up from reference TRBV7-3 and TRBJ2-3, is GAGVSQTPSNKVTEKGKYVELRCDPISGHTALYWYRQSLGQGPEFLIYFQGTGAADDSGLPNDRFFAVRPEGSVSTLKIQRTERGDSAVYLCASSLMGGGSTDTQYFGPGTRLTVL.

The sample holds a few counts of this clone. The chain employs TRBV29-1 and TRBJ1-2; tentative D call: TRBD1 (5 bases). The CDR3 loop spans 12 amino acids. V gave up 7 bases and J gave up 4 bases, with 13 bases separating them. Germline V CDR1 and CDR2: SQVTM, ANQGSEA. CDR3 nucleotide sequence: TGCAGCGCAAGGGGTCTCGGCTATGGCTACACCTTC. Protein: CSARGLGYGYTF. Full variable domain (rest looked up from reference TRBV29-1 and TRBJ1-2): SAVISQKPSRDICQRGTSLTIQCQVDSQVTMMFWYRQQPGQSLTLIATANQGSEATYESGFVIDKFPISRPNLTFSTLTVSNMSPEDSSIYLCSARGLGYGYTFGSGTRLTVV.

This chain uses TRBV7-2 with TRBJ2-1; D gene unclear. The germline V gene has CDR1 SGHTA and CDR2 FQGNSA. This CDR3 region has 12 residues. V was trimmed by 4 bases and J by 6 bases, leaving 7 bases between them. The CDR3 reads CASSYVGNEQFF. DNA for the CDR3: TGTGCCAGCAGCTATGTCGGCAATGAGCAGTTCTTC.

This chain links TRBV30 with TRBJ2-1; tentatively, D is TRBD2 (6 bases). Trimming removed 5 bases at V and 7 bases at J, with 9 bases between. The CDR3 runs to 11 residues. Germline V gives CDR1 GTSNPN, CDR2 SVGIG (reference sequence). CDR3 region: CAWAGSNEQFF. The DNA for the CDR3 is TGTGCCTGGGCGGGGTCGAATGAGCAGTTCTTC.

This clone was observed a few times. The V and J genes are TRBV7-3 and TRBJ2-1; possibly TRBD1 for D (5 bases). The CDR3 totals 17 residues. Germline values: CDR1 SGHTA, CDR2 FQGTGA. Trimming removed 5 bases at V and 0 bases at J, with 17 bases between. CDR3 sequence (DNA): TGTGCCAGCAGCCAGGTCCACAGGTTTAGCTCCTACAATGAGCAGTTCTTC. It is translated as CASSQVHRFSSYNEQFF.

This clone was seen a handful of times. The gene calls are TRBV25-1 and TRBJ2-3; 15 bases agree with TRBD2. Germline V CDR1 and CDR2: MGHDK, SYGVNS. With V trimmed by 10 bases and J by 1 base, 9 bases remained unmatched. This CDR3 contains 17 residues. CDR3 protein: CATDPGTSGGRTDTQYF. The DNA for the CDR3 is TGTGCCACCGACCCCGGGACTAGCGGGGGGCGCACAGATACGCAGTATTTT.

The V gene is TRBV28, the J gene TRBJ2-5; TRBD1 matches 8 bases. The length of the CDR3 is 13 residues. Per germline, CDR1 MDHEN and CDR2 SYDVKM. After removal of 6 bases from V and 5 bases from J, the junction contained 5 bases not matched to a gene. The DNA of the CDR3 is TGTGCCAGCAGAACGTACAGGGGGGAGACCCAGTACTTC. It encodes CASRTYRGETQYF.

The chain links TRBV30 to TRBJ2-7, with 10 bases fitting TRBD1. CDR1 is GTSNPN, CDR2 SVGIG, per germline (reference sequence). Trimming removed 1 base from V and 7 bases from J; junction bases left unmatched: 10. The CDR3 covers 15 residues. The CDR3 protein is CAWSGPMGQGREQYF. The CDR3 coding sequence is TGTGCCTGGAGTGGCCCCATGGGACAGGGGAGGGAGCAGTACTTC. The full variable domain, with the rest looked up from reference TRBV30 and TRBJ2-7, is SQTIHQWPATLVQPVGSPLSLECTVEGTSNPNLYWYRQAAGRGLQLLFYSVGIGQISSEVPQNLSASRPQDRQFILSSKKLLLSDSGFYLCAWSGPMGQGREQYFGPGTRLTVT.

V and J are TRBV18 and TRBJ1-3; D gene ambiguous. The V gene's germline CDR1 is KGHSH and CDR2 LQKENI. The CDR3 loop spans 12 amino acids. Trimming cost V 3 bases and J 6 bases, with 6 bases left between them. CDR3 nucleotide sequence: TGTGCCAGCTCACCTGCAGAAAACACCATATATTTT. Residues: CASSPAENTIYF.

The table lists this clone with a few counts. The gene calls are TRBV11-3 and TRBJ2-1; D not resolved. This CDR3 has 16 amino acids. Trimming stripped 0 bases from V and 10 bases from J, with 19 bases between. The germline CDR1 and CDR2 sequences are SGHNT and YENEEA. The CDR3 DNA reads TGTGCCAGCAGCTTAGAAGCGTCGACGGTGAATGAAGAGCAGTTCTTC. Its protein product is CASSLEASTVNEEQFF.

The table lists this clone with a few counts. V and J are TRBV7-3 and TRBJ2-1; 11 bases map to TRBD2. With V trimmed by 4 bases and J by 0 bases, 8 bases remained unmatched. The CDR3 contains 18 residues. CDR1 and CDR2 from the germline V gene are SGHTA and FQGTGA. The CDR3 region is CASSSPTSGDSSYNEQFF. DNA of the CDR3: TGTGCCAGCAGCTCACCGACTAGCGGGGATAGCTCCTACAATGAGCAGTTCTTC.

This clone was detected a few times. The V call is TRBV19, the J call TRBJ2-7; 7 nucleotides agree with TRBD1. Looked up from germline, CDR1 is LNHDA and CDR2 is SQIVND (reference sequence). The ends lost 6 bases at V and 9 bases at J; junction bases unmatched: 8. CDR3 size: 12 residues. This CDR3 reads CASRSAGGWQYF. CDR3 nucleotide sequence: TGTGCCAGTAGGTCGGCAGGGGGATGGCAGTACTTC.

This chain joins TRBV5-1 and TRBJ2-2; TRBD2 agrees at 7 bases. The CDR3 contains 15 residues. From germline, CDR1 is SGHRS and CDR2 YFSETQ. V trimming: 4 bases; J trimming: 5 bases; junction bases outside the gene matches: 8. The CDR3 sequence: CASSLWRERTGELFF. CDR3 DNA: TGCGCCAGCAGCCTTTGGCGGGAGAGGACCGGGGAGCTGTTTTTT.

The chain has TRBV2 and TRBJ2-5; 7 positions match TRBD1. Looked up from germline, CDR1 is SNHLY and CDR2 is FYNNEI. This CDR3 is 14 amino acids long. Germline trimming cut 5 bases from V and 4 bases from J; bases unmatched to any gene: 7. CDR3 amino acids: CASSPDRAGETQYF. The CDR3 DNA reads TGTGCCAGCAGTCCTGACAGGGCGGGAGAGACCCAGTACTTC.

The chain recombines TRBV5-8 with TRBJ2-2, with D perhaps TRBD1 (5 bases). Per germline, CDR1 SGHTS and CDR2 YDEGEE. V gave up 0 bases and J gave up 5 bases, with 8 bases separating them. The CDR3 is 14 residues long. DNA for the CDR3: TGTGCCAGCAGCTTGGAGACAGATACCGGGGAGCTGTTTTTT. This translates into CASSLETDTGELFF.

The table lists this clone with a few counts. J is TRBJ1-5 and V is TRBV29-1; 7 bases match TRBD1. The germline V gene has CDR1 SQVTM and CDR2 ANQGSEA. The V and J ends lost 6 bases and 5 bases, in that order; junction bases with no gene match: 7. CDR3 length equals 13 residues. DNA for the CDR3: TGCAGCGTGGAGACAGGGCCGGATCAGCCCCAGCATTTT. Protein: CSVETGPDQPQHF.

This chain uses TRBV30 with TRBJ2-5, with TRBD2 identical over 15 bases. Germline V gene lookup returns CDR1 GTSNPN and CDR2 SVGIG (reference sequence). With V trimmed by 6 bases and J by 7 bases, 9 bases remained unmatched. The CDR3 length is 15 residues. Written as DNA, the CDR3 is TGTGCCTGTCGGACTAGCGGGGGGGCCGATCGGACCCAGTACTTC. Amino acids: CACRTSGGADRTQYF.

The chain is built from TRBV5-4 and TRBJ2-5; 11 bases agree with TRBD2. The assigned J gene may be wrong: the sequence end matches TRBJ2-7 better. CDR3 length: 14 residues. In germline, CDR1 is SGHNT, CDR2 YYREEE (reference sequence). The CDR3 reads CASSLLAGGYEQYF. The DNA for the CDR3 is TGTGCCAGCAGCTTGCTAGCGGGGGGCTACGAGCAGTACTTC.

The chain couples TRBV30 to TRBJ2-5; D ambiguous. Trimming cost V 5 bases and J 13 bases, with 17 bases left between them. From germline, CDR1 is GTSNPN and CDR2 SVGIG (reference sequence). This CDR3 region has 11 residues. The CDR3 DNA sequence: TGTGCCTGGTCGGGTCGAGACGCCCGGTACTTC. It specifies CAWSGRDARYF.

This chain connects TRBV5-6 to TRBJ1-5, with TRBD1 matching over 7 bases. In germline, CDR1 is SGHDT, CDR2 YYEEEE. The ends lost 4 bases at V and 9 bases at J; junction bases unmatched: 4. The CDR3 runs to 12 residues. The CDR3, as DNA: TGTGCCAGCAGCCCGCCAGGGGGGCCCCAGCATTTT. Its protein product is CASSPPGGPQHF.

The chain carries TRBV18 and TRBJ1-5; D perhaps matches TRBD1 (6 bases). Trimming took off 8 bases at V and 5 bases at J, with 13 bases between the two ends. CDR3 length equals 13 residues. Germline lookup yields CDR1 KGHSH and CDR2 LQKENI. CDR3 sequence (DNA): TGTGCCAGCGAAGGTTCAGGGGATCAGCCCCAGCATTTT. As protein: CASEGSGDQPQHF.